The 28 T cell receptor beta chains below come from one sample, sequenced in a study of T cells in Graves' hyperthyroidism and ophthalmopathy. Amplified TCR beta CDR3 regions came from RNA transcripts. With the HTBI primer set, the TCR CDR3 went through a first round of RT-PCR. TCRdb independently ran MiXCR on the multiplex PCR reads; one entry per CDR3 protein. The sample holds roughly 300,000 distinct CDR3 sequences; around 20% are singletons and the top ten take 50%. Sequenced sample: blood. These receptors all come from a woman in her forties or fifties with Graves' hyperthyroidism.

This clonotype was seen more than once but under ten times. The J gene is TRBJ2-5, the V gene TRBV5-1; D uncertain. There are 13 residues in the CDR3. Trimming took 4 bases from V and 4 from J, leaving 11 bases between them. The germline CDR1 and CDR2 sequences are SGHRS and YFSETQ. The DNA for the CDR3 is TGCGCCAGCAGCATTGATGACCGAGAGACCCAGTACTTC. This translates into CASSIDDRETQYF.

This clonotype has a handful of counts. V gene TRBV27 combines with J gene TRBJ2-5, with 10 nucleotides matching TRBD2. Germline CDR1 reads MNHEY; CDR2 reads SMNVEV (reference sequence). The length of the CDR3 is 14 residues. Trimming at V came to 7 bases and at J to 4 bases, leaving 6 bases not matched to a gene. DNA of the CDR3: TGTGCCAGCATGAGCGGGGGGGCCGGAGAGACCCAGTACTTC. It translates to CASMSGGAGETQYF.

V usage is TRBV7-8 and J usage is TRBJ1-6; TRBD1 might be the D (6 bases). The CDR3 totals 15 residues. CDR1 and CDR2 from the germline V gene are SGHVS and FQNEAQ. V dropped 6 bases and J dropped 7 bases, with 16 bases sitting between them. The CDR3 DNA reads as TGTGCCAGCAGAATCACACAGGGACCCAATTCACCCCTCCACTTT. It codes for CASRITQGPNSPLHF.

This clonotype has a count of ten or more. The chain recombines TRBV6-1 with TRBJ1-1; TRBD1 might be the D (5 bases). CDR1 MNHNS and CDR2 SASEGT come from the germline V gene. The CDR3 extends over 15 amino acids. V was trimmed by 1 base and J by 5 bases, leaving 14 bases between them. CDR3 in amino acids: CASSEVWRGATEAFF. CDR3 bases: TGTGCCAGCAGTGAAGTTTGGCGTGGGGCTACTGAAGCTTTCTTT.

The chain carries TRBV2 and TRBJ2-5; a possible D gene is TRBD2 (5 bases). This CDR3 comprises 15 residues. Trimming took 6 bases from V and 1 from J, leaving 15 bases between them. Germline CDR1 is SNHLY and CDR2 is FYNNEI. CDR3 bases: TGTGCCAGCAGCCTTGAGGGAGTCGCCCAAGAGACCCAGTACTTC. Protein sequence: CASSLEGVAQETQYF.

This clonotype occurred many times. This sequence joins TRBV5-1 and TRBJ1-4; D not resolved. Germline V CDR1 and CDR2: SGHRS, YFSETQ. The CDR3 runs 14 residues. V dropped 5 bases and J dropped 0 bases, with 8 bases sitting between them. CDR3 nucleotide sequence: TGCGCCAGCAGGCCCAGTGCAACTAATGAAAAACTGTTTTTT. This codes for CASRPSATNEKLFF. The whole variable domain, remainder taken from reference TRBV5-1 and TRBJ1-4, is KAGVTQTPRYLIKTRGQQVTLSCSPISGHRSVSWYQQTPGQGLQFLFEYFSETQRNKGNFPGRFSGRQFSNSRSEMNVSTLELGDSALYLCASRPSATNEKLFFGSGTQLSVL.

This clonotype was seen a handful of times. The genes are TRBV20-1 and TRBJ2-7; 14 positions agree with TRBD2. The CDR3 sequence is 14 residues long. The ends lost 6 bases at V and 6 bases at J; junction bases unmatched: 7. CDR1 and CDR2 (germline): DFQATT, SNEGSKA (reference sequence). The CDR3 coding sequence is TGCAGTGCGCCCGGGACTAGCGGGAGAGTCGAGCAGTACTTC. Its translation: CSAPGTSGRVEQYF.

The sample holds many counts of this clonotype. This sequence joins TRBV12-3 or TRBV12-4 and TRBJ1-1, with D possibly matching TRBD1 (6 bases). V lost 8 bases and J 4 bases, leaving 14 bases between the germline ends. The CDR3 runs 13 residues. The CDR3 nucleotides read TGTGCCAGCGGGGGGGGGCTTGGCACTGAAGCTTTCTTT. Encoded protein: CASGGGLGTEAFF.

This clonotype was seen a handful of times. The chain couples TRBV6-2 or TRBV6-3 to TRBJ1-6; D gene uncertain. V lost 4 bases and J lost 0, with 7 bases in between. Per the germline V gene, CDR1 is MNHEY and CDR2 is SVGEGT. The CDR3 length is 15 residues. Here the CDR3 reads CASSFVSSYNSPLHF. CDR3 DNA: TGTGCCAGCAGTTTCGTGAGCTCCTATAATTCACCCCTCCACTTT.

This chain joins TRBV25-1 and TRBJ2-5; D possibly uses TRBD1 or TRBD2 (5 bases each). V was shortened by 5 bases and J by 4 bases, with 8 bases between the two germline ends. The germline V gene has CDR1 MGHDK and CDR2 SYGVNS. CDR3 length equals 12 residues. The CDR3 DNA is TGTGCCAGCAGTTCCGGGGCAGAGACCCAGTACTTC. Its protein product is CASSSGAETQYF.

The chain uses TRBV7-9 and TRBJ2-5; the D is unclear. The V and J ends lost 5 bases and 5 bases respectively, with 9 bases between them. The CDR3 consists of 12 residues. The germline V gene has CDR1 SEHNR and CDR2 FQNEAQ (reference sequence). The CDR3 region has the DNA TGTGCCAGCAGCATTTACGGGGAGACCCAGTACTTC. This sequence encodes CASSIYGETQYF. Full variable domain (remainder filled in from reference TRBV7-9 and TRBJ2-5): DTGVSQNPRHKITKRGQNVTFRCDPISEHNRLYWYRQTLGQGPEFLTYFQNEAQLEKSRLLSDRFSAERPKGSFSTLEIQRTEQGDSAMYLCASSIYGETQYFGPGTRLLVL.

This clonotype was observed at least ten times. The CDR3 is CAWSVGGLRGYTF. DNA of the CDR3: TGTGCCTGGAGTGTAGGTGGGCTAAGGGGCTACACCTTC. J is TRBJ1-2 and V is TRBV30; D remains ambiguous. Trimming removed 0 bases at V and 8 bases at J, with 13 bases between. The CDR3 loop spans 13 amino acids. Per the germline V gene, CDR1 is GTSNPN and CDR2 is SVGIG (reference sequence).

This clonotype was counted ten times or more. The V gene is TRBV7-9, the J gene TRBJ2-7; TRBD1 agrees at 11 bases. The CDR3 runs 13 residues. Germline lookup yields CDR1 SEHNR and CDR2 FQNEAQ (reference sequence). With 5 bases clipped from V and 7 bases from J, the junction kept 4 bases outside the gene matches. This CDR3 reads CASSPGQGGEQYF. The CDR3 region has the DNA TGTGCCAGCAGCCCGGGACAGGGGGGTGAGCAGTACTTC.

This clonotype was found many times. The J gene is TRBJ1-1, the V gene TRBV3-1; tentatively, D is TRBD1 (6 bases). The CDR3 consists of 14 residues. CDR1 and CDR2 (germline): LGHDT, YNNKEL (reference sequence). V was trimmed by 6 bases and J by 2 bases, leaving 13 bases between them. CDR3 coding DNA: TGTGCCAGCAGAGGGGGATGGGGAAACACTGAAGCTTTCTTT. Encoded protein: CASRGGWGNTEAFF. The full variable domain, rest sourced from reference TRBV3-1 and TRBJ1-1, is DTAVSQTPKYLVTQMGNDKSIKCEQNLGHDTMYWYKQDSKKFLKIMFSYNNKELIINETVPNRFSPKSPDKAHLNLHINSLELGDSAVYFCASRGGWGNTEAFFGQGTRLTVV.

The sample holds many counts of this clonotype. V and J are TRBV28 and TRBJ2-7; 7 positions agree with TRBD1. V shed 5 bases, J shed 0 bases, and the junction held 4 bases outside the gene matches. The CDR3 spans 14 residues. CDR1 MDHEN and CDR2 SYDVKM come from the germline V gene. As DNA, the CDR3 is TGTGCCAGCAGTCAGGGACAGATCTCCTACGAGCAGTACTTC. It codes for CASSQGQISYEQYF.

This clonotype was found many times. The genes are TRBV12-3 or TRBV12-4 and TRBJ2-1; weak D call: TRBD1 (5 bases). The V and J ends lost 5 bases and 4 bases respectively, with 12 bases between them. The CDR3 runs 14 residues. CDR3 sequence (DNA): TGTGCCAGCAGTCCACCGGACAAATACAATGAGCAGTTCTTC. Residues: CASSPPDKYNEQFF.

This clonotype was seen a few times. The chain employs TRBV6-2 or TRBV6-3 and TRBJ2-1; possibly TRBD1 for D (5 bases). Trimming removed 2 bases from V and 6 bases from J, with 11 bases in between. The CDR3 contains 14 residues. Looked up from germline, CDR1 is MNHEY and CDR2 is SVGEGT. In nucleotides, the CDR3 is TGTGCCAGCAGTTACCCCGGGCAGGGCAATGAGCAGTTCTTC. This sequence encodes CASSYPGQGNEQFF.

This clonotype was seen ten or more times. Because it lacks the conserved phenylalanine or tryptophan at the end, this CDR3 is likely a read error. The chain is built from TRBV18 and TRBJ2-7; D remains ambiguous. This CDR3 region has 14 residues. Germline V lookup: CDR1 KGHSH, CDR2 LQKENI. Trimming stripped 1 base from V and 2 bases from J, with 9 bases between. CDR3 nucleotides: TGTGCCAGCTCACCACAGTCGCACACCTACGAGCAGTACTCC. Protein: CASSPQSHTYEQYS.

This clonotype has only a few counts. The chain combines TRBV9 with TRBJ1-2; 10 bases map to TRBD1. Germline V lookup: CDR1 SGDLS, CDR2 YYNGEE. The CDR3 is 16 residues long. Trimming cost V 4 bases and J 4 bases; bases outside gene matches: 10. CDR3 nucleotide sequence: TGTGCCAGCAGCATTCCCCGGACAGGGGGAGGCTATGGCTACACCTTC. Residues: CASSIPRTGGGYGYTF.

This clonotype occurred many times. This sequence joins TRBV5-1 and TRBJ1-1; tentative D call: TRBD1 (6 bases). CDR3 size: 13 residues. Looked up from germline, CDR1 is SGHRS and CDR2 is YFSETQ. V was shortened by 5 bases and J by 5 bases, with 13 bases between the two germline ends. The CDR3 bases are TGCGCCAGCAGGGAACCTCAGGGGACTGAAGCTTTCTTT. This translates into CASREPQGTEAFF.

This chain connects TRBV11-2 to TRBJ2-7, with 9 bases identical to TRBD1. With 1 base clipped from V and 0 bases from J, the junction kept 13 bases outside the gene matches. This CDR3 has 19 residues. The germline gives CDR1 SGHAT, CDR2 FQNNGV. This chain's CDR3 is CASSLAPLQGQGSSYEQYF. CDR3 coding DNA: TGTGCCAGCAGCTTAGCGCCCCTTCAAGGACAGGGGTCCTCCTACGAGCAGTACTTC.

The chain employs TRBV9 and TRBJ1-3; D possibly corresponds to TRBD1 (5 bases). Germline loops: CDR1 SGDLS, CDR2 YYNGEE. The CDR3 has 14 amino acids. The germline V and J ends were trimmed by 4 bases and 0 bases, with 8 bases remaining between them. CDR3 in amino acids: CASSPTVSGNTIYF. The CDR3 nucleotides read TGTGCCAGCAGCCCGACAGTCTCTGGAAACACCATATATTTT.

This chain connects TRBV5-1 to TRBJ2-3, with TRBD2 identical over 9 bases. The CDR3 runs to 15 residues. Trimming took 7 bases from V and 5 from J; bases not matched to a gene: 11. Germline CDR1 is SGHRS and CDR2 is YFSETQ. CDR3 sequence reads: CASRPIAGEGDTQYF. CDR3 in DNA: TGCGCCAGCCGCCCGATAGCGGGGGAGGGAGATACGCAGTATTTT.

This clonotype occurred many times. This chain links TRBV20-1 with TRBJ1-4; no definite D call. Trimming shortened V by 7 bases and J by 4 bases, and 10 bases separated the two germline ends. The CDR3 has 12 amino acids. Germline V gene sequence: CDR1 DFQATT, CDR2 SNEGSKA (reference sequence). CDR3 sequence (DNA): TGCAGTGGAGCAGCGAATAATGAAAAACTGTTTTTT. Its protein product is CSGAANNEKLFF.

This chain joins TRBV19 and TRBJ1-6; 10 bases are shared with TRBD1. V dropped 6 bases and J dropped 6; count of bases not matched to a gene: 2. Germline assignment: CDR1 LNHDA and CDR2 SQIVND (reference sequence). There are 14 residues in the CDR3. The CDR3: CASRRTGGNSPLHF. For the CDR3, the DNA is TGTGCCAGTAGACGGACAGGGGGTAATTCACCCCTCCACTTT.

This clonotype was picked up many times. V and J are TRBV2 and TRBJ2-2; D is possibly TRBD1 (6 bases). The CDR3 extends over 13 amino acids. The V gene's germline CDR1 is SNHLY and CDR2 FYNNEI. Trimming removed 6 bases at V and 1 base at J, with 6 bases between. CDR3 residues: CASSRGNTGELFF. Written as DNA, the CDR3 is TGTGCCAGCAGCAGGGGGAACACCGGGGAGCTGTTTTTT.

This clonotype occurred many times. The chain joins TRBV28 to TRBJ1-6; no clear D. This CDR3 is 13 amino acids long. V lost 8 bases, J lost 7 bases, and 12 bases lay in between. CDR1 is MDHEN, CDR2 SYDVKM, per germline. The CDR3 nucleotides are TGTGCCAGCTTGCCTCAGCCAAATTCACCCCTCCACTTT. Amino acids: CASLPQPNSPLHF.

The CDR3 DNA follows: TGTGCCAGCAGTAGCGGGACAGGGTATCGTTCACCCCTCCACTTT. Amino acids: CASSSGTGYRSPLHF. V gene TRBV27 combines with J gene TRBJ1-6; 9 bases line up with TRBD1. This CDR3 comprises 15 residues. The V gene's germline CDR1 is MNHEY and CDR2 SMNVEV (reference sequence). The J segment lost 9 bases and the V segment lost 5 bases, leaving 8 bases of the junction unmatched.